The T cell receptor (beta chain) described here comes from a study of response to subunit inactivated influenza vaccine. V gave up 2 bases and J gave up 5 bases, with 10 bases separating them. Germline V gene sequence: CDR1 SGHRS, CDR2 YFSETQ. The CDR3 runs to 13 residues. TCRdb reprocessed the RT-PCR reads with MiXCR, giving one entry per CDR3 protein. The sample gives 500,000 to 550,000 distinct CDR3 sequences, 6.5% to 8% of which show up once; about an eighth is in the top ten. Whole-study findings and limits: Every seasonal influenza vaccination brings in few new T cells, the authors suggested.

This clonotype has ten or more counts. Its antigen is currently unknown. J is TRBJ2-5 and V is TRBV5-1, with D perhaps TRBD1 (5 bases). This TCR came from a man aged 50 to 75 who received an inactivated influenza vaccine. Material: PBMCs from blood, obtained around 2 years after vaccination. CDR3 residues: CASSLGQRETQYF. In DNA form, the CDR3 reads TGCGCCAGCAGCTTAGGACAAAGGGAGACCCAGTACTTC.